This T cell receptor beta chain was recovered during a study of blood T cell repertoires in COVID-19. For the study at large: T cells, B-cell-depleted T cells, or PBMCs provided the cDNA or gDNA that served as material.

This clone was observed a single time. The CDR3 length is 16 residues. CDR1 SEHNR and CDR2 FQNEAQ come from the germline V gene (reference sequence). The V gene end was trimmed by 6 bases and the J gene end by 1 base; junction bases not matched to a gene: 9. Some clones are missing from TCRdb's copy, which holds only in-frame ones; the method was immunoSEQ multiplex PCR. The table has about 250,000 clones, roughly 80% seen once. This chain joins TRBV7-9 and TRBJ1-3; 7 bases align to TRBD1. Sequences were obtained from peripheral blood. This receptor was obtained from a woman aged 60-70 years with active or convalescent COVID-19. The CDR3: CASSGTDLPSGNTIYF. The CDR3 DNA reads as TGTGCCAGCAGTGGGACAGATCTTCCTTCTGGAAACACCATATATTTT. Full variable domain (rest looked up from reference TRBV7-9 and TRBJ1-3): DTGVSQNPRHKITKRGQNVTFRCDPISEHNRLYWYRQTLGQGPEFLTYFQNEAQLEKSRLLSDRFSAERPKGSFSTLEIQRTEQGDSAMYLCASSGTDLPSGNTIYFGEGSWLTVV.